Included here is one TCR beta chain sequence, with context. Its antigen is undetermined. With 6 bases clipped from V and 4 bases from J, the junction kept 11 bases outside the gene matches. This CDR3 is built from 16 residues. Looked up from germline, CDR1 is LNHDA and CDR2 is SQIVND (reference sequence). These data originate in a study of T-cell reconstitution after alpha-beta-depleted transplantation in children. Study conclusions and caveats: The authors attributed T-cell counts and diversity one year after transplant mostly to newly produced T cells. Surviving thymic progenitors and recipient T cells were the source of high TCRbeta diversity at day 60 in some patients. The study reportedly traced alpha-beta T cells about two months after transplant to several hundred expanded graft clones.

Unique molecular identifiers tagged the TCRbeta library. TCRdb redid the calling of the PCR reads with MiXCR, one entry per CDR3 protein. The repertoire holds a few hundred thousand distinct CDR3 sequences, with 9.5% to 13% as singletons. This receptor was identified in a boy in the first two years of life with acute myeloid leukemia, due to receive a stem cell transplant. Sample: PBMCs, taken before TCRalphabeta/CD19-depleted stem cell transplant. J is TRBJ2-2 and V is TRBV19; 7 bases agree with TRBD2. Written as DNA, the CDR3 is TGTGCCAGTAGCTATTTGGCGGGAGTGGTCACCGGGGAGCTGTTTTTT. This gives the protein CASSYLAGVVTGELFF. Full variable domain (missing parts from reference TRBV19 and TRBJ2-2): DGGITQSPKYLFRKEGQNVTLSCEQNLNHDAMYWYRQDPGQGLRLIYYSQIVNDFQKGDIAEGYSVSREKKESFPLTVTSAQKNPTAFYLCASSYLAGVVTGELFFGEGSRLTVL.